These 11 T cell receptor delta chains were all obtained from the same sample, sequenced in a study of Vδ1+ human thymocytes. Sequences come from RNA converted to cDNA by reverse transcription. Pooled V-gene forward primers with one constant-region reverse primer generated the CDR3 amplicons by multiplex PCR. TCRdb reanalysed the multiplex PCR reads via CATT. The profile shows about 55,000 delta-chain clones, approximately 16% of them singletons. Study observations and caveats: In the thymus, TRG and TRD repertoires looked highly polyclonal with Gaussian CDR3 lengths.

Antigens for these TCRs are unknown. Sample: Vdelta1+ gamma-delta thymocytes from the thymus. Subset noted: FACS-sorted CD3+ TCRalphabeta- TCRVdelta1+ TCRVdelta2- thymocytes. The receptors derive from a boy in the first two years of life who had congenital heart surgery.

This clone was observed a handful of times. This sequence joins TRDV1 and TRDJ1; a possible D gene is TRDD3 (6 bases). The CDR3 covers 17 residues. Trimming stripped 2 bases from V and 6 bases from J, with 22 bases between. Looked up from germline, CDR1 is TSWWSYY and CDR2 is QGS. The CDR3 DNA follows: TGTGCTCTTGGGGAAAATAAATGCGTCGGGGGACGGAATAAACTCATCTTT. Encoded protein: CALGENKCVGGRNKLIF.

This clone was seen a few times. The same CDR3 also results from other DNA sequences found in this sample. The chain links TRDV1 to TRDJ1, with D maybe TRDD2 (5 bases). Trimming left V 4 bases short and J 0 bases short, with 9 bases between. The CDR3 has 14 residues. Germline V gives CDR1 TSWWSYY, CDR2 QGS. CDR3 loop: CALGGFPYTDKLIF. The CDR3 nucleotides are TGTGCTCTTGGGGGCTTCCCGTACACCGATAAACTCATCTTT.

The chain employs TRDV1 and TRDJ1; possible D gene TRDD2, 9 bases. V was trimmed by 3 bases and J by 2 bases, leaving 34 bases between them. This CDR3 region has 22 residues. Germline CDR1 and CDR2: TSWWSYY and QGS. The CDR3 region is CALGDDIPALPTIGGFTDKLIF. The CDR3 DNA reads TGTGCTCTTGGGGACGATATACCCGCCCTTCCTACGATTGGGGGATTTACCGATAAACTCATCTTT.

The gene calls are TRDV1 and TRDJ1; D gene uncertain. Trimming took 2 bases from V and 0 from J, leaving 13 bases between them. The length of the CDR3 is 16 residues. Germline V gene data show CDR1 as TSWWSYY and CDR2 as QGS. The CDR3 DNA follows: TGTGCTCTTGGGGAATGCCCCAGCCGAAACACCGATAAACTCATCTTT. Its translation is CALGECPSRNTDKLIF.

The V call is TRDV1, the J call TRDJ1; the match to TRDD3 covers 9 bases. The CDR3 is made up of 18 amino acids. The trim removed 9 bases at V and 1 base at J, leaving 18 bases unmatched. The V gene's germline CDR1 is TSWWSYY and CDR2 QGS. CDR3 bases: TGTGCTCTGTCCTCCCACTGGGGATACGCGGTGGTCACCGATAAACTCATCTTT. Protein: CALSSHWGYAVVTDKLIF.

In its sample, this clone was seen a few times. The chain carries TRDV1 and TRDJ1; possible D gene TRDD2, 6 bases. This CDR3 spans 17 amino acids. V was shortened by 5 bases and J by 10 bases, with 29 bases between the two germline ends. The germline V gene has CDR1 TSWWSYY and CDR2 QGS. CDR3 sequence (DNA): TGTGCTCTTGGGCCACCCCAAACCTTCCCGTCCTACCGAAGACTCATCTTT. This sequence encodes CALGPPQTFPSYRRLIF.

The chain is built from TRDV1 and TRDJ1, with a possible D match to TRDD2 (5 bases). V was cut by 4 bases and J by 5 bases, with 11 bases left in between. There are 13 residues in the CDR3. Germline CDR1 reads TSWWSYY; CDR2 reads QGS. The CDR3 protein is CALGGGLLDKLIF. The CDR3 DNA is TGTGCTCTTGGGGGGGGCCTTCTTGATAAACTCATCTTT.

The chain has TRDV1 and TRDJ1; D not resolved. CDR1 and CDR2 (germline): TSWWSYY, QGS. CDR3 length: 18 amino acids. V lost 3 bases, J lost 0 bases, and 20 bases lay in between. The CDR3 here is CALGDVVSIPHDTDKLIF. Written as DNA, the CDR3 is TGTGCTCTTGGGGATGTAGTCTCGATTCCCCACGACACCGATAAACTCATCTTT.

In this sample, this clone turned up a few times. The V call is TRDV1, the J call TRDJ1; perhaps TRDD3 as D (5 bases). V gave up 2 bases and J gave up 3 bases, with 28 bases separating them. Germline-derived CDR1 and CDR2 are TSWWSYY and QGS. This CDR3 spans 20 amino acids. The CDR3, as DNA: TGTGCTCTTGGGGAATCAACTCCTGCCGTGGGGTACGGGACGGCCGATAAACTCATCTTT. It translates to CALGESTPAVGYGTADKLIF.

This clone showed up just a few times. The rearrangement links TRDV1 to TRDJ1, with 7 bases matching TRDD3. The CDR3 is 15 amino acids. The V and J ends lost 4 bases and 0 bases, in that order; junction bases with no gene match: 5. From germline, CDR1 is TSWWSYY and CDR2 QGS. For the CDR3, the DNA is TGTGCTCTTGGGGTCATACTGGGGAACACCGATAAACTCATCTTT. Residues: CALGVILGNTDKLIF.

The J gene is TRDJ1, the V gene TRDV1, with D possibly being TRDD2 or TRDD3 (5 bases each). Trimming took 1 base from V and 1 from J, leaving 16 bases between them. In germline, CDR1 is TSWWSYY, CDR2 QGS. The CDR3 is 17 amino acids. CDR3: CALGEPPIGLGTDKLIF. CDR3 coding DNA: TGTGCTCTTGGGGAACCTCCTATCGGTCTGGGCACCGATAAACTCATCTTT.